This is a list of T cell receptor beta chains from one sample in a study of regulatory T cells in long-lasting Graves disease. TCRdb reanalysed the multiplex PCR reads using MiXCR and keeps one entry per CDR3 protein. Of 350,000 to 550,000 distinct CDR3 sequences listed, 14% are singletons. The data also belong to a second study, concerning T cells in Graves' hyperthyroidism and ophthalmopathy.

The sample here was peripheral blood mononuclear cells (PBMCs), taken at new diagnosis, from a patient treated with antithyroid drugs. The receptors originated from a woman aged 45 to 65 with Graves disease. Each CDR3 is given with its conserved first and last residue.

TRBV7-6	TRBJ2-1	CASSLDGTYNEQFF
TRBV28	TRBJ2-7	CASSSGASGSYEQYF
TRBV28	TRBJ2-7	CASSFLRGYEQYF
TRBV7-8	TRBJ2-5	CASSSWNRDKETQYF
TRBV6-2/TRBV6-3	TRBJ1-3	CASRLGDELGNTIYF
TRBV28	TRBJ1-4	CASSLSSPVGEKLFF
TRBV20-1	TRBJ2-3	CSATDRGFGFTDTQYF
TRBV28	TRBJ2-7	CASSWNAGATSYEQYF
TRBV6-2/TRBV6-3	TRBJ2-2	CASSYSRAPGELFF
TRBV10-3	TRBJ2-2	CAISDMGSGTGELFF
TRBV5-5	TRBJ1-1	CASSLQGRYTEAFF
TRBV27	TRBJ2-7	CASSLSTNYEQYF
TRBV5-4	TRBJ2-1	CASTTTGGSSYNEQFF
TRBV30	TRBJ2-3	CAWSSGLGSDTQYF
TRBV5-1	TRBJ2-7	CASNLGFRDSFSYEQYF
TRBV28	TRBJ1-5	CASSSDDAQPQHF
TRBV6-6	TRBJ2-7	CASSYSQGTTYEQYF
TRBV9	TRBJ2-7	CASSVGELYEQYF
TRBV5-1	TRBJ2-7	CASRRPLAGGSYEQYF
TRBV4-2	TRBJ2-5	CASSQETQRGETQYF
TRBV2	TRBJ1-3	CASSESSGNTIYF
TRBV29-1	TRBJ2-4	CSVEKGAPLTTLAKNIQYF
TRBV28	TRBJ2-7	CASRWRLMASYEQYF
TRBV4-1	TRBJ2-7	CASSPRDTGYEQYF
TRBV11-3	TRBJ2-2	CASSSGDRDTGELFF
TRBV11-2	TRBJ2-7	CAGSSSTRYDQYF
TRBV6-2/TRBV6-3	TRBJ2-3	CASSYLVGTGTDTQYF
TRBV28	TRBJ2-4	CASRGVINIQYF
TRBV11-2	TRBJ1-1	CASSLPPGAMNTEAFF
TRBV28	TRBJ2-7	CASSSVGGRDRDEQYF
TRBV9	TRBJ1-6	CASSAGLYNSPLHF
TRBV20-1	TRBJ2-3	CSARDELAGGLPDTQYF
TRBV11-2	TRBJ2-5	CASSLGLAEGGVWETQYF
TRBV3-1	TRBJ2-1	CASSLSASNEQFF
TRBV2	TRBJ2-7	CASRRDSLIYEQYF
TRBV7-9	TRBJ2-7	CASSKLAGADEQYF
TRBV11-1	TRBJ2-7	CASSLVTGIMSEQYF
TRBV6-2/TRBV6-3	TRBJ2-3	CASSYLAGVTDTQYF
TRBV20-1	TRBJ2-1	CSARGREDYNEQFF
TRBV24-1	TRBJ2-1	CATSDFSGQGADEQFF
TRBV6-5	TRBJ2-1	CASSSGPSGEQFF
TRBV5-1	TRBJ2-7	CASSLARTYEQHF
TRBV7-6	TRBJ2-3	CASSYGTGVLGTDTQYF
TRBV11-1	TRBJ2-2	CASSTFPGQGTGELFF
TRBV9	TRBJ1-2	CASSQNSLYGYTF
TRBV24-1	TRBJ2-3	CATSEDTQSTDTQYF
TRBV28	TRBJ2-3	CASSLIADRTDTQYF
TRBV2	TRBJ1-1	CASSETPAGGRKNTEAFF
TRBV18	TRBJ2-1	CASSPKLAGRQDNEQFF
TRBV28	TRBJ2-7	CASRREGRAYYEQYF
TRBV15	TRBJ2-5	CATSRDLGVLETQYF
TRBV9	TRBJ2-7	CASSVIAEAYEQYF
TRBV27	TRBJ2-2	CASSLSLAGGPGGELFF
TRBV6-1	TRBJ2-1	CARQGSNEQFF
TRBV2	TRBJ2-2	CASSRDGVNTGELFF
TRBV29-1	TRBJ2-5	CSVEDLLTSGRKTQYF
TRBV19	TRBJ2-4	CASRTTGMGKNIQYF
TRBV25-1	TRBJ1-3	CASIGVSGDTIYF